These 7 T cell receptor beta chains share one sample of origin, sequenced in a study of T-cell memory formation after mild COVID-19. TCRdb independently ran MiXCR on the 5' RACE reads; one entry per CDR3 protein. In the table there are about 540,000 distinct CDR3 sequences, around 20% of which are singletons. Sequenced input: PBMCs or a T cell subset sorted from them (not recorded which). The source is an adult woman who had mild COVID-19 (a few samples of this study predate the infection). Cell type and time point are not known.

The V call is TRBV5-1, the J call TRBJ2-5, with D possibly called TRBD1 or TRBD2 (5 bases each). V shed 1 base and J shed 0 bases, with 10 bases lying between them. The CDR3 sequence is 15 residues long. Germline V gives CDR1 SGHRS, CDR2 YFSETQ. CDR3 nucleotide sequence: TGCGCCAGCAGCTTGACAGTGGGGGACCAAGAGACCCAGTACTTC. Residues: CASSLTVGDQETQYF.

The CDR3 reads CASSYSDRLNSPLHF. CDR3 DNA: TGTGCCAGCAGTTACTCGGACAGGCTTAATTCACCCCTCCACTTT. The rearrangement uses TRBV6-5 and TRBJ1-6; 7 bases align to TRBD1. Trimming removed 0 bases from V and 6 bases from J; junction bases left unmatched: 2. From germline, CDR1 is MNHEY and CDR2 SVGAGI. The CDR3 consists of 15 residues.

CDR3 in DNA: TGCAGCGTTACTGGGGGCCGAACCTACGAGCAGTACTTC. It is translated as CSVTGGRTYEQYF. The rearrangement joins TRBV29-1 to TRBJ2-7; possibly TRBD1 for D (6 bases). Between the trimmed V and J ends, which lost 5 bases and 2 bases, there was a span of 13 bases. Germline V gene data show CDR1 as SQVTM and CDR2 as ANQGSEA. CDR3 length equals 13 residues.

This clonotype was picked up a small number of times. The rearrangement links TRBV7-2 to TRBJ2-2; TRBD2 aligns across 16 bases. V lost 5 bases, J lost 7 bases, and 16 bases stayed unmatched. The germline V gene has CDR1 SGHTA and CDR2 FQGNSA. The length of the CDR3 is 20 residues. CDR3 sequence: CASSMDGLTGLAGGVGELFF. The CDR3, as DNA: TGTGCCAGCAGCATGGACGGACTGACGGGACTAGCGGGAGGGGTCGGGGAGCTGTTTTTT.

The V and J genes are TRBV27 and TRBJ1-6, with 8 nucleotides matching TRBD1. After removal of 6 bases from V and 9 bases from J, the junction contained 10 bases not matched to a gene. CDR3 length: 15 amino acids. CDR1 and CDR2 (germline): MNHEY, SMNVEV (reference sequence). DNA of the CDR3: TGTGCCAGCAGGGGAACAGGGGGGATCAGTTCACCCCTCCACTTT. Its translation: CASRGTGGISSPLHF.

This clonotype was picked up a small number of times. This sequence joins TRBV10-3 and TRBJ1-6; 7 bases line up with TRBD1. V lost 3 bases and J lost 0; bases outside the gene matches: 2. This CDR3 is 16 amino acids long. Germline lookup yields CDR1 ENHRY and CDR2 SYGVKD. The CDR3 DNA sequence: TGTGCCATCAGTGACCGGGACAGCTCCTATAATTCACCCCTCCACTTT. It encodes CAISDRDSSYNSPLHF.

The gene calls are TRBV6-2 or TRBV6-3 and TRBJ2-1; TRBD2 matches at 9 bases. Germline V CDR1 and CDR2: MNHEY, SVGEGT. This CDR3 comprises 16 residues. The ends lost 0 bases at V and 4 bases at J; junction bases unmatched: 4. CDR3 residues: CASSYSRTSVYNEQFF. CDR3 coding DNA: TGTGCCAGCAGTTACTCGCGGACTAGCGTGTACAATGAGCAGTTCTTC.